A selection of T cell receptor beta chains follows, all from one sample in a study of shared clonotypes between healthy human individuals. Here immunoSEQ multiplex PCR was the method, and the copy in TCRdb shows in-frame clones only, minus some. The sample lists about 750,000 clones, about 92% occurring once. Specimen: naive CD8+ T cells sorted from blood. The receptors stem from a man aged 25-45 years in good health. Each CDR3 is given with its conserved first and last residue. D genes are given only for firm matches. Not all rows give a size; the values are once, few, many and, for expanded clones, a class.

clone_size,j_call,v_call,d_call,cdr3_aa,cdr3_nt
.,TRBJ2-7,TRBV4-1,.,CASSQSQSPVYEQYF,TGCGCCAGCAGCCAGTCTCAAAGTCCGGTCTACGAGCAGTACTTC
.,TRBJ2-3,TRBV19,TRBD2,CASYPGGGDTQYF,TGTGCCAGTTACCCGGGAGGGGGAGATACGCAGTATTTT
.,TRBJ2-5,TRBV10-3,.,CAISEGTFLFQETQYF,TGTGCCATCAGTGAGGGGACATTCCTTTTCCAAGAGACCCAGTACTTC
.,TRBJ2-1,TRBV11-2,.,CASSSLWGPYNEQFF,TGTGCCAGCAGCTCCCTCTGGGGCCCCTACAATGAGCAGTTCTTC
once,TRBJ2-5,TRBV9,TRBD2,CASSAAGGPETQYF,TGTGCCAGCAGCGCAGCGGGAGGGCCGGAGACCCAGTACTTC
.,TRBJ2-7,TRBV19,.,CASHLIPDGDYEQYF,TGTGCCAGTCATCTGATCCCCGATGGGGACTACGAGCAGTACTTC
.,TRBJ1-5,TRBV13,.,CASSLSRFGQPQHF,TGTGCCAGCAGCTTATCCAGGTTTGGTCAGCCCCAGCATTTT
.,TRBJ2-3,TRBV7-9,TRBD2,CASSSPVRSSGITDTQYF,TGTGCCAGCAGCTCACCGGTGCGGTCTAGCGGGATCACAGATACGCAGTATTTT
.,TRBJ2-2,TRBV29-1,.,CSVEDASGAGRELFF,TGCAGCGTTGAAGATGCGAGCGGAGCTGGCCGGGAGCTGTTTTTT
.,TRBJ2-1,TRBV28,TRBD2,CASSSSGTSEIYNEQFF,TGTGCCAGCAGTTCCTCCGGGACTAGCGAGATCTACAATGAGCAGTTCTTC
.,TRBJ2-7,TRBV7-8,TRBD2,CASSSLTSGSPAYEQYF,TGTGCCAGCAGCTCCTTGACTAGCGGGAGTCCTGCCTACGAGCAGTACTTC
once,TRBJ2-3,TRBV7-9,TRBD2,CASSLAETSGRYTDTQYF,TGTGCCAGCAGCTTAGCAGAAACTAGCGGCAGATACACAGATACGCAGTATTTT
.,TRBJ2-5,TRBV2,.,CALVWSRETQYF,TGTGCCCTCGTGTGGTCGCGGGAGACCCAGTACTTC
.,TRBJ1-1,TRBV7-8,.,CASSLTETEAFF,TGTGCCAGCAGCTTAACAGAAACTGAAGCTTTCTTT
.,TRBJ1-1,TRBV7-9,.,CASSPRSGTEAFF,TGTGCCAGCAGCCCGCGGAGTGGCACTGAAGCTTTCTTT
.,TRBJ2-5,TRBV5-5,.,CASSFPTGGETQYF,TGTGCCAGCAGCTTCCCGACTGGCGGAGAGACCCAGTACTTC
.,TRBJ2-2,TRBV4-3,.,CASSQDTNTGELFF,TGCGCCAGCAGCCAAGATACAAACACCGGGGAGCTGTTTTTT
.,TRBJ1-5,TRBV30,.,CAWDVGKGQPQHF,TGTGCCTGGGATGTGGGGAAGGGACAGCCCCAGCATTTT
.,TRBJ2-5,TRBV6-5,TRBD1,CASSLTGGLETQYF,TGTGCCAGCAGCCTTACAGGGGGCCTGGAGACCCAGTACTTC
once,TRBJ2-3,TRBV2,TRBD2,CASSGLAGGGDTQYF,TGTGCCAGCAGTGGACTAGCGGGAGGTGGAGATACGCAGTATTTT